Shown below are 18 T cell receptor beta chains from a single sample sequenced in a study of cytomegalovirus exposure and HLA in healthy donors. Primers for the PCR totalled 60 Vbeta and 13 Jbeta. Clones were sequenced by immunoSEQ multiplex PCR, and TCRdb holds only the in-frame ones, with some missing. This sample has 270,000 or so clones; nearly 95% occur once, and the top ten carry less than 2%. What was sequenced was PBMCs. The receptors derive from a girl aged 2 to 9 in good health and CMV-seronegative.

The rearrangement joins TRBV19 to TRBJ2-3; TRBD1 matches at 9 bases. The J segment lost 0 bases and the V segment lost 6 bases, leaving 1 base of the junction unmatched. The CDR3 loop spans 14 amino acids. Germline CDR1 LNHDA, CDR2 SQIVND (reference sequence). CDR3 sequence (DNA): TGTGCCAGTAGGGGGACAGGGAGCACAGATACGCAGTATTTT. Amino acids: CASRGTGSTDTQYF.

This chain uses TRBV9 with TRBJ1-2, with 9 bases matching TRBD1. Losses at the gene ends were 0 bases for V and 4 bases for J; bases not matched to a gene: 4. The CDR3 is 15 residues long. Germline CDR1 is SGDLS and CDR2 is YYNGEE. CDR3 sequence reads: CASSVAPGQGYGYTF. DNA for the CDR3: TGTGCCAGCAGCGTAGCACCGGGACAGGGCTATGGCTACACCTTC.

The chain uses TRBV28 and TRBJ2-5; D remains ambiguous. The length of the CDR3 is 14 residues. The germline gives CDR1 MDHEN, CDR2 SYDVKM. V lost 3 bases, J lost 2 bases, and 10 bases lay in between. The chain's CDR3 is CASSFRQAQETQYF. The CDR3, as DNA: TGTGCCAGCAGTTTTAGGCAGGCACAAGAGACCCAGTACTTC.

The gene calls are TRBV5-4 and TRBJ2-2; possibly TRBD1 for D (5 bases). The V gene lost 2 bases and the J gene lost 1 base, with 9 bases spanning the gap. The CDR3 is 15 residues long. Germline-derived CDR1 and CDR2 are SGHNT and YYREEE (reference sequence). The DNA for the CDR3 is TGTGCCAGCAGCTTATTCAGGGAGAACACCGGGGAGCTGTTTTTT. This gives the protein CASSLFRENTGELFF.

The rearrangement joins TRBV28 to TRBJ1-1; 8 bases are shared with TRBD1. CDR1 and CDR2 from the germline V gene are MDHEN and SYDVKM. The junction had 9 bases not matched to a gene; V was cut back by 3 bases and J by 0 bases. The CDR3 is 17 residues long. As DNA, the CDR3 is TGTGCCAGCAGTTTCCCCGCCGGACAGGGCCTGAACACTGAAGCTTTCTTT. Translated, it gives CASSFPAGQGLNTEAFF.

The rearrangement links TRBV12-5 to TRBJ2-2, with D possibly matching TRBD1 (6 bases). V shed 5 bases and J shed 2 bases, with 18 bases lying between them. This CDR3 is built from 17 residues. Germline CDR1 LGHNT, CDR2 FRNRAP. The CDR3 DNA sequence: TGTGCTAGTGGTCACCCGGGACAAGAGGCTAACACCGGGGAGCTGTTTTTT. Its translation: CASGHPGQEANTGELFF.

J is TRBJ2-5 and V is TRBV2; unclear D gene. V was cut by 0 bases and J by 7 bases, with 12 bases left in between. The CDR3 spans 14 residues. The germline V gene has CDR1 SNHLY and CDR2 FYNNEI. CDR3 bases: TGTGCCAGCAGTGAAGCCAACGGGTCTGGGACCCAGTACTTC. Encoded protein: CASSEANGSGTQYF.

The rearrangement joins TRBV11-2 to TRBJ2-1; the match to TRBD2 covers 9 bases. CDR3 size: 15 residues. CDR1 is SGHAT, CDR2 FQNNGV, per germline. The V segment lost 3 bases and the J segment 7 bases; nucleotides outside the gene matches: 7. The CDR3 bases are TGTGCCAGCAGCTTTAGCGGGAGAAGTTATAATGAGCAGTTCTTC. This sequence encodes CASSFSGRSYNEQFF. The full variable domain, completed using reference TRBV11-2 and TRBJ2-1, is EAGVAQSPRYKIIEKRQSVAFWCNPISGHATLYWYQQILGQGPKLLIQFQNNGVVDDSQLPKDRFSAERLKGVDSTLKIQPAKLEDSAVYLCASSFSGRSYNEQFFGPGTRLTVL.

The rearrangement uses TRBV5-6 and TRBJ2-5; D may be TRBD1 (6 bases). The DNA end favors TRBJ2-7, so the J call may be wrong. CDR3 length: 13 amino acids. Germline CDR1 reads SGHDT; CDR2 reads YYEEEE. The CDR3 here is CASNGGQSYEQYF. DNA for the CDR3: TGTGCCAGCAACGGAGGACAGTCCTACGAGCAGTACTTC.

The chain recombines TRBV10-1 with TRBJ2-2; D not resolved. The CDR3 totals 16 residues. Trimming cost V 5 bases and J 0 bases, with 13 bases left between them. Germline values: CDR1 WNHNN, CDR2 SYGVQD (reference sequence). The CDR3 sequence is CASSRSLEANTGELFF. The CDR3 coding sequence is TGCGCCAGCAGTCGTAGCCTAGAGGCGAACACCGGGGAGCTGTTTTTT.

A single count supports this clone. The rearrangement links TRBV7-9 to TRBJ2-1, with 10 bases fitting TRBD2. The CDR3 length is 15 residues. Unmatched junction bases numbered 3, after V lost 5 bases and J lost 2 bases. CDR1 and CDR2 (germline): SEHNR, FQNEAQ (reference sequence). In nucleotides, the CDR3 is TGTGCCAGCAGCCCTGGACTAGCGGCCTACAATGAGCAGTTCTTC. It specifies CASSPGLAAYNEQFF.

This chain joins TRBV18 and TRBJ2-7; tentative D call: TRBD1 (6 bases). The V end lost 3 bases, the J end lost 3 bases, and 9 bases lay between the germline ends. This CDR3 contains 13 residues. CDR1 and CDR2 (germline): KGHSH, LQKENI. For the CDR3, the DNA is TGTGCCAGCTCACCGGACAGCGACTACGAGCAGTACTTC. Residues: CASSPDSDYEQYF.

In the case of this clone: Other nucleotide sequences in the sample specify the same CDR3. The chain employs TRBV9 and TRBJ2-7; 10 bases match TRBD2. V gave up 0 bases and J gave up 1 base; unmatched junction bases: 1. Germline lookup yields CDR1 SGDLS and CDR2 YYNGEE. The CDR3 runs to 15 residues. The DNA of the CDR3 is TGTGCCAGCAGCGTAGGACTAGCGGGTTCCTACGAGCAGTACTTC. It translates to CASSVGLAGSYEQYF.

CDR3 sequence (DNA): TGTGCCAGCAGTTTACTTCCCCGCACAGATACGCAGTATTTT. Its protein product is CASSLLPRTDTQYF. The gene calls are TRBV27 and TRBJ2-3; D ambiguous. Trimming left V 2 bases short and J 1 base short, with 7 bases between. The germline gives CDR1 MNHEY, CDR2 SMNVEV (reference sequence). CDR3 length: 14 residues.

The chain has TRBV27 and TRBJ1-5; D possibly corresponds to TRBD1 (6 bases). V lost 4 bases and J 3 bases, leaving 16 bases between the germline ends. Germline-derived CDR1 and CDR2 are MNHEY and SMNVEV (reference sequence). The CDR3 contains 16 residues. The CDR3 region is CASSSARGRDNQPQHF. The CDR3 DNA reads as TGTGCCAGCAGTTCCGCCAGGGGTCGCGACAATCAGCCCCAGCATTTT.

CDR3 nucleotides: TGTGCCAGCAGTCCTCGACAGGGTCAACACTACGAGCAGTACTTC. As protein: CASSPRQGQHYEQYF. This chain uses TRBV27 with TRBJ2-7; TRBD1 aligns across 7 bases. The junction had 10 bases not matched to a gene; V was cut back by 5 bases and J by 3 bases. Germline CDR1 is MNHEY and CDR2 is SMNVEV (reference sequence). The CDR3 loop spans 15 amino acids.

This clone was seen once. The genes are TRBV2 and TRBJ2-2; TRBD1 is a possible D gene (6 bases). The CDR3 spans 14 residues. Germline V CDR1 and CDR2: SNHLY, FYNNEI. Trimming pared 7 bases from V and 0 bases from J, leaving 9 bases between. The CDR3 region is CASINRANTGELFF. CDR3 in DNA: TGTGCCAGCATCAACAGGGCGAACACCGGGGAGCTGTTTTTT.

The V call is TRBV11-2, the J call TRBJ2-7; 10 nucleotides agree with TRBD2. V lost 5 bases to trimming and J lost 3 bases; unmatched junction nucleotides: 16. Per the germline V gene, CDR1 is SGHAT and CDR2 is FQNNGV. The CDR3 runs 18 residues. The CDR3 here is CASSPMPVGLAGVYEQYF. CDR3 nucleotide sequence: TGTGCCAGCAGCCCCATGCCCGTTGGGCTAGCGGGAGTCTACGAGCAGTACTTC.